Listed here are 18 T cell receptor beta chains from one sample, sequenced in a study of monozygotic twins with inflammatory bowel disease. From its re-call of the 5' RACE reads, TCRdb lists each CDR3 protein once, without DNA. In total, the table holds about 380,000 distinct CDR3 sequences. Sequencing input: blood. These receptors all come from a human donor with ulcerative colitis or Crohn's disease, or a healthy co-twin of an affected twin (not recorded which).

The chain has TRBV5-6 and TRBJ2-1; as DNA is missing, the TRBD1 call by TCRdb cannot be tested. This CDR3 is 16 amino acids long. Germline CDR1 is SGHDT and CDR2 is YYEEEE. CDR3 sequence reads: CASSIFREPGDNEQFF.

The gene calls are TRBV2 and TRBJ2-2; the D call of TRBD1 rests on TCRdb alone, since no DNA is present to check it. This CDR3 contains 17 residues. The V gene's germline CDR1 is SNHLY and CDR2 FYNNEI. The CDR3 loop reads CASSDSSVGVGAGELFF.

This chain joins TRBV5-1 and TRBJ1-1; TCRdb lists TRBD1, though no DNA is available to test this call. This CDR3 has 13 amino acids. Germline CDR1 and CDR2: SGHRS and YFSETQ. CDR3: CASRKGPNTEAFF.

The V gene is TRBV6-2 or TRBV6-3, the J gene TRBJ2-7; the TCRdb D gene call, TRBD1, has no DNA to confirm it. CDR1 MNHEY and CDR2 SVGEGT come from the germline V gene. The CDR3 loop spans 15 amino acids. Here the CDR3 reads CASSYGGTLTYEQYF.

The chain joins TRBV4-2 to TRBJ2-3. The CDR3 length is 16 residues. Per germline, CDR1 LGHNA and CDR2 YNFKEQ. CDR3 loop: CASSQEGGHSTDTQYF.

The J gene is TRBJ2-1, the V gene TRBV20-1. The CDR3 extends over 16 amino acids. Germline CDR1 and CDR2: DFQATT and SNEGSKA (reference sequence). This CDR3 reads CSARGLSGGTYNEQFF.

The CDR3 loop reads CASSVIEGLDTGELFF. J is TRBJ2-2 and V is TRBV9. The germline V gene has CDR1 SGDLS and CDR2 YYNGEE. CDR3 length: 16 residues.

The rearrangement uses TRBV6-2 or TRBV6-3 and TRBJ2-1; the TCRdb D gene call, TRBD1, has no DNA to confirm it. CDR3 length: 14 amino acids. Germline V gene lookup returns CDR1 MNHEY and CDR2 SVGEGT. This CDR3 is CASSYDLGAAEQFF.

The chain uses TRBV20-1 and TRBJ2-7; the TCRdb call, TRBD2, lacks DNA for checking. The V gene's germline CDR1 is DFQATT and CDR2 SNEGSKA (reference sequence). The CDR3 runs to 14 residues. This CDR3 is CSARPLAGGYEQYF.

The J gene is TRBJ2-7, the V gene TRBV15; TCRdb lists TRBD1, though no DNA is available to test this call. The germline CDR1 and CDR2 sequences are LNHNV and YYDKDF (reference sequence). This CDR3 comprises 15 residues. CDR3 sequence reads: CATSRGQGLTYEQYF. Drawing the rest from reference TRBV15 and TRBJ2-7, the complete variable domain is DAMVIQNPRYQVTQFGKPVTLSCSQTLNHNVMYWYQQKSSQAPKLLFHYYDKDFNNEADTPDNFQSRRPNTSFCFLDIRSPGLGDTAMYLCATSRGQGLTYEQYFGPGTRLTVT.

The chain combines TRBV9 with TRBJ2-5; the TRBD2 assignment by TCRdb is unverifiable without DNA. The CDR3 runs to 14 residues. Germline V gene data show CDR1 as SGDLS and CDR2 as YYNGEE. CDR3 in amino acids: CASSVSGGAETQYF.

The gene calls are TRBV5-1 and TRBJ1-5. Germline V gives CDR1 SGHRS, CDR2 YFSETQ. The CDR3 length is 14 residues. CDR3 amino acids: CASSLGSQFGPQHF.

The gene calls are TRBV18 and TRBJ2-7; TCRdb lists TRBD2, though no DNA is available to test this call. This CDR3 is built from 15 residues. The germline CDR1 and CDR2 sequences are KGHSH and LQKENI. CDR3 residues: CASSPSTSSDYEQYF.

The rearrangement joins TRBV7-2 to TRBJ2-7; TCRdb selects TRBD1, and the lack of DNA leaves this call unchecked. The germline V gene encodes CDR1 SGHTA and CDR2 FQGNSA. The CDR3 length is 16 residues. CDR3 loop: CASSLAYDRGFYEQYF.

The V gene is TRBV14, the J gene TRBJ2-2; the TRBD1 assignment by TCRdb is unverifiable without DNA. Germline V gene data show CDR1 as SGHDN and CDR2 as FVKESK. The CDR3 loop spans 18 amino acids. CDR3 residues: CASSRRQGALANTGELFF.

The chain employs TRBV5-1 and TRBJ2-1; TCRdb selects TRBD1, and the lack of DNA leaves this call unchecked. Germline loops: CDR1 SGHRS, CDR2 YFSETQ. The CDR3 covers 13 residues. The CDR3 region is CASFRDTYNEQFF.

This chain links TRBV4-1 with TRBJ2-7; TCRdb reports TRBD1, a call that lacks DNA to check it against. This CDR3 is 15 amino acids long. Germline loops: CDR1 MGHRA, CDR2 YSYEKL. The CDR3 sequence is CASSQEWGASYEQYF.

CDR3 protein: CASSYSDVGSEAFF. The rearrangement joins TRBV6-5 to TRBJ1-1. The germline V gene has CDR1 MNHEY and CDR2 SVGAGI. The CDR3 has 14 amino acids.